This T cell receptor (beta chain) comes out of a study of human T cells and chemical hapten exposure. Study-level background: Doses of diphenylcyclopropenone went to the patients' scalps weekly throughout the roughly 22-week study. Study-wide results and limits: Expanded TCRs showed more large CDR3 clusters than pre-sensitization or healthy control sets. With regard to DPC sensitization, TCRs above 1 in 1000 frequency did not change.

TCRdb reprocessed the RACE reads with MiXCR, giving one entry per CDR3 protein. The table includes 70,000 or so distinct CDR3 sequences, roughly 10% detected once. Time point: patch test 3, about 24 weeks after DPC sensitization. Documented treatment: therapeutic diphenylcyclopropenone sensitization with weekly scalp DPC. Note on this clonotype: Its matching antigen is unknown.

V shed 2 bases and J shed 3 bases, with 11 bases lying between them. The CDR3 has 14 residues. From germline, CDR1 is MNHEY and CDR2 SVGEGT. The sequence was obtained from a woman in her forties or fifties with alopecia areata. Some clones in this sample may be carry-over from other donors' samples. This chain links TRBV6-2 or TRBV6-3 with TRBJ2-7, with a weak D call TRBD2 (6 bases). The sample in question was whole blood, obtained in connection with sensitization to the hapten diphenylcyclopropenone (DPC). CDR3 DNA sequence: TGTGCCAGCAGTTACCTCGCGGGAAACTACGAGCAGTACTTC. This codes for CASSYLAGNYEQYF.